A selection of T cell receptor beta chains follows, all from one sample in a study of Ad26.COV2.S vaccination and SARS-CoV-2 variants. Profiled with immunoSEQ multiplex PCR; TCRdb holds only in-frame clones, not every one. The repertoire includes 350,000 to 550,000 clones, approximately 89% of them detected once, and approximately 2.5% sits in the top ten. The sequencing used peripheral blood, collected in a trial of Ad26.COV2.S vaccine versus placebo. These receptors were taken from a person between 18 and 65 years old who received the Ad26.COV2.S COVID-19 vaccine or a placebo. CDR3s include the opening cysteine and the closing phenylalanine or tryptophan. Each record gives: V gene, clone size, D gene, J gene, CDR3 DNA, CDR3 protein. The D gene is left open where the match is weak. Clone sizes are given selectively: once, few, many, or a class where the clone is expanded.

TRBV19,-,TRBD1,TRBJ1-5,TGTGCCAGTAGTATAGTCACAGGGGGTCAGCCCCAGCATTTT,CASSIVTGGQPQHF
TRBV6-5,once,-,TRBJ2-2,TGTGCCAGCCAGGACCCTCCCGGGGAGCTGTTTTTT,CASQDPPGELFF
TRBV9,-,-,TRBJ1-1,TGTGCCAGCAGCGGGGGGTTGAACACTGAAGCTTTCTTT,CASSGGLNTEAFF
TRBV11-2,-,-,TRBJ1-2,TGTGCCAGCAGCTTAGAAGGGGGAGATGGCTACACCTTC,CASSLEGGDGYTF
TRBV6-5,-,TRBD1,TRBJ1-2,TGTGCCGCGGGGGTACAGGGGCTTATCGATGGCTACACCTTC,CAAGVQGLIDGYTF
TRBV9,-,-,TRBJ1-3,TGTGCCAGCAGCGTGCGGACGGATGGAAACACCATATATTTT,CASSVRTDGNTIYF
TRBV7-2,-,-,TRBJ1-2,TGTGCCAGCAGCCCCCCCTGGGGGACGGGGAATGGCTACACCTTC,CASSPPWGTGNGYTF
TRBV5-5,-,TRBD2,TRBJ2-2,TGTGCCAGCAGCTTGGATTGGGGCGGGAGGGCCTCATACACCGGGGAGCTGTTTTTT,CASSLDWGGRASYTGELFF
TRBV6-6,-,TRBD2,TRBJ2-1,TGTGCCAGCAGTTACGGGCTAGCGGGGGGAAATGAGCAGTTCTTC,CASSYGLAGGNEQFF
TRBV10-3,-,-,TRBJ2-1,TGTGCCATCAGCACCGGGACACAGCTATACAATGAGCAGTTCTTC,CAISTGTQLYNEQFF
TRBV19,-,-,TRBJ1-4,TGTGCCAGTCCACCGCGGGGGGGAGGAACTAATGAAAAACTGTTTTTT,CASPPRGGGTNEKLFF